The 9 T cell receptor beta chains reported below all come from one sample, sequenced in a study of beta chain features in type 1 diabetes. What was sequenced were expressed TCRB transcripts, since all of the isolated RNA had been reverse transcribed. Only in-frame clones appear in the TCRdb table, and some are missing; sequencing was by immunoSEQ multiplex PCR. The sample shows roughly 400,000 clones, about 15% of them seen only once. The specimen was naive CD4+ T cells from blood. These receptors were taken from a young woman in good health.

The rearrangement links TRBV5-1 to TRBJ2-5; 10 bases align to TRBD2. CDR1 SGHRS and CDR2 YFSETQ come from the germline V gene. The J segment lost 1 base and the V segment lost 4 bases, leaving 10 bases of the junction unmatched. The CDR3 has 17 amino acids. CDR3 coding DNA: TGCGCCAGCAGCCTTGCGGGGGTAGCGGGAGGCCAAGAGACCCAGTACTTC. This gives the protein CASSLAGVAGGQETQYF.

There are a few counts of this clone. V and J are TRBV30 and TRBJ2-7, with D unclear. V was clipped by 4 bases and J by 0 bases, with 10 bases between them. Germline lookup yields CDR1 GTSNPN and CDR2 SVGIG (reference sequence). This CDR3 comprises 13 residues. The CDR3 nucleotides are TGTGCCTGGATTAACCACAGCTCCTACGAGCAGTACTTC. It codes for CAWINHSSYEQYF.

This clone was seen only a few times. The V and J genes are TRBV30 and TRBJ1-4; the D is unclear. Germline V lookup: CDR1 GTSNPN, CDR2 SVGIG (reference sequence). V dropped 2 bases and J dropped 7 bases, with 5 bases sitting between them. The CDR3 has 11 amino acids. CDR3 DNA sequence: TGTGCCTGGAGTTCTAGTGAAAAACTGTTTTTT. Amino acid sequence: CAWSSSEKLFF.

This chain joins TRBV11-2 and TRBJ2-3; D might be TRBD2 (6 bases). V was clipped by 4 bases and J by 0 bases, with 8 bases between them. Germline V CDR1 and CDR2: SGHAT, FQNNGV. This CDR3 spans 14 amino acids. DNA for the CDR3: TGTGCCAGCAGCTCCGGGACTAGCACAGATACGCAGTATTTT. This codes for CASSSGTSTDTQYF.

This chain joins TRBV5-1 and TRBJ2-5; 9 positions match TRBD2. This CDR3 is built from 16 residues. In germline, CDR1 is SGHRS, CDR2 YFSETQ. The V gene end was trimmed by 0 bases and the J gene end by 5 bases; junction bases not matched to a gene: 8. This chain's CDR3 is CASSLVIAGVRETQYF. The CDR3 DNA sequence: TGCGCCAGCAGCTTGGTAATAGCGGGAGTTCGCGAGACCCAGTACTTC. Using reference TRBV5-1 and TRBJ2-5 for the parts outside the CDR3, the full variable domain is KAGVTQTPRYLIKTRGQQVTLSCSPISGHRSVSWYQQTPGQGLQFLFEYFSETQRNKGNFPGRFSGRQFSNSRSEMNVSTLELGDSALYLCASSLVIAGVRETQYFGPGTRLLVL.

The CDR3 spells CASSQVSSSGGNEQFF. As DNA, the CDR3 is TGTGCCAGCAGCCAAGTGTCTAGCTCTGGTGGCAATGAGCAGTTCTTC. The V gene is TRBV4-2, the J gene TRBJ2-1; possibly TRBD2 for D (5 bases). V was shortened by 1 base and J by 6 bases, with 16 bases between the two germline ends. The germline V gene encodes CDR1 LGHNA and CDR2 YNFKEQ. CDR3 length: 16 amino acids.

This clone was counted between two and nine times. The V call is TRBV28, the J call TRBJ2-7, with D possibly matching TRBD1 (6 bases). The ends were cut back, 6 bases at V and 4 bases at J, with 19 bases in the middle. Germline loops: CDR1 MDHEN, CDR2 SYDVKM. The CDR3 consists of 15 residues. Here the CDR3 reads CASRTRYRVSYEQYF. In DNA form, the CDR3 reads TGTGCCAGCAGGACACGTTACAGGGTTTCATACGAGCAGTACTTC. Full variable domain (outside the CDR3, taken from reference TRBV28 and TRBJ2-7): DVKVTQSSRYLVKRTGEKVFLECVQDMDHENMFWYRQDPGLGLRLIYFSYDVKMKEKGDIPEGYSVSREKKERFSLILESASTNQTSMYLCASRTRYRVSYEQYFGPGTRLTVT.

This clone was observed a few times. V and J are TRBV7-9 and TRBJ1-5, with D possibly TRBD1 on 5 matching bases. The CDR3 is 13 residues long. CDR1 and CDR2 (germline): SEHNR, FQNEAQ (reference sequence). The V end lost 1 base, the J end lost 6 bases, and 7 bases lay between the germline ends. CDR3: CASSLEQGQPQHF. CDR3 in DNA: TGTGCCAGCAGCTTAGAGCAGGGTCAGCCCCAGCATTTT. Filled out from reference TRBV7-9 and TRBJ1-5, the complete variable domain reads DTGVSQNPRHKITKRGQNVTFRCDPISEHNRLYWYRQTLGQGPEFLTYFQNEAQLEKSRLLSDRFSAERPKGSFSTLEIQRTEQGDSAMYLCASSLEQGQPQHFGDGTRLSIL.

The J gene is TRBJ2-5, the V gene TRBV28, with TRBD1 matching 8 bases. Germline V CDR1 and CDR2: MDHEN, SYDVKM. CDR3 length equals 16 residues. V shed 6 bases, J shed 1 base, and the junction held 10 bases outside the gene matches. The CDR3: CASRPRDRRPQETQYF. CDR3 DNA: TGTGCCAGCAGACCCCGGGACAGGAGACCCCAAGAGACCCAGTACTTC.